This is a list of T cell receptor beta chains from one sample in a study of T cells in Graves' hyperthyroidism and ophthalmopathy. TCRdb called the multiplex PCR reads again in MiXCR, with one record for every CDR3 protein. The sample records 300,000 to 350,000 distinct CDR3 sequences, 16% being singletons. The sequencing sample was made of blood. These receptors were taken from a man aged 25-45 years with Graves' hyperthyroidism. Both conserved end residues are part of each CDR3. The order of the fields is V gene, J gene, CDR3 protein.

v_gene: TRBV6-2/TRBV6-3; j_gene: TRBJ2-3; CDR3aa: CASSPGPRGDTQYF
v_gene: TRBV28; j_gene: TRBJ1-5; CDR3aa: CASRSRVRSQPQHF
v_gene: TRBV10-3; j_gene: TRBJ2-1; CDR3aa: CAISTTSGRADSYNEQFF
v_gene: TRBV3-1; j_gene: TRBJ2-7; CDR3aa: CASSQSSREQYF
v_gene: TRBV6-2/TRBV6-3; j_gene: TRBJ2-6; CDR3aa: CASSRAHSGANVLTF
v_gene: TRBV6-1; j_gene: TRBJ2-3; CDR3aa: CASSGLVGTDTQYF
v_gene: TRBV5-1; j_gene: TRBJ2-1; CDR3aa: CASSTDSSYNEQFF
v_gene: TRBV28; j_gene: TRBJ1-4; CDR3aa: CASNVVDEKLFF
v_gene: TRBV30; j_gene: TRBJ1-5; CDR3aa: CAWSSGTGDNSNQPQHF
v_gene: TRBV20-1; j_gene: TRBJ2-3; CDR3aa: CSASGRHSTDTQYF
v_gene: TRBV9; j_gene: TRBJ2-1; CDR3aa: CASSVENWAPSEQFF
v_gene: TRBV29-1; j_gene: TRBJ1-1; CDR3aa: CSAGGGQGNTEAFF
v_gene: TRBV13; j_gene: TRBJ2-3; CDR3aa: CASSLVVTQYF
v_gene: TRBV19; j_gene: TRBJ1-2; CDR3aa: CASSIVYFLSNGYTF
v_gene: TRBV6-1; j_gene: TRBJ1-3; CDR3aa: CASREMGQGGTIYF
v_gene: TRBV12-3/TRBV12-4; j_gene: TRBJ1-1; CDR3aa: CASRRDPWTNTEAFF
v_gene: TRBV10-3; j_gene: TRBJ1-2; CDR3aa: CAISVTGSYGYTF
v_gene: TRBV24-1; j_gene: TRBJ1-2; CDR3aa: CATSDAGFSGYTF
v_gene: TRBV7-8; j_gene: TRBJ2-3; CDR3aa: CASSTPLPTDTQYF
v_gene: TRBV4-1; j_gene: TRBJ2-3; CDR3aa: CASSQVGTRSTDTQYF
v_gene: TRBV24-1; j_gene: TRBJ2-1; CDR3aa: CATSGRGSSYNEQFF
v_gene: TRBV5-1; j_gene: TRBJ2-3; CDR3aa: CASSPGQGGTDTQYF
v_gene: TRBV7-2; j_gene: TRBJ2-3; CDR3aa: CASTPAVYFYWRERGTDTQYF
v_gene: TRBV29-1; j_gene: TRBJ2-3; CDR3aa: CSAGTAVLTDTQYF
v_gene: TRBV13; j_gene: TRBJ2-1; CDR3aa: CASSYTGEVYNEQFF
v_gene: TRBV5-1; j_gene: TRBJ2-1; CDR3aa: CASSLDSFYNEQFF
v_gene: TRBV6-1; j_gene: TRBJ2-5; CDR3aa: CASSPLVQYF
v_gene: TRBV12-3/TRBV12-4; j_gene: TRBJ2-1; CDR3aa: CASSWDFSYNEQFF
v_gene: TRBV6-1; j_gene: TRBJ2-5; CDR3aa: CASSAGTSGRARGERETQYF
v_gene: TRBV2; j_gene: TRBJ2-1; CDR3aa: CASRVALELNEQFF
v_gene: TRBV9; j_gene: TRBJ2-3; CDR3aa: CASSASLAGLDTQYF
v_gene: TRBV9; j_gene: TRBJ2-3; CDR3aa: CASSVNTGTDTQYF
v_gene: TRBV3-1; j_gene: TRBJ2-7; CDR3aa: CASSHAGGSYEQYF
v_gene: TRBV9; j_gene: TRBJ1-6; CDR3aa: CASAPGVLGYNSPLHF
v_gene: TRBV20-1; j_gene: TRBJ1-1; CDR3aa: CSARVTGRTEAFF
v_gene: TRBV3-1; j_gene: TRBJ2-7; CDR3aa: CASSPKDRRREIHEQYF
v_gene: TRBV29-1; j_gene: TRBJ2-5; CDR3aa: CSVTSEEGRETQYF
v_gene: TRBV3-1; j_gene: TRBJ2-1; CDR3aa: CASSRWTSYNEQFF
v_gene: TRBV13; j_gene: TRBJ1-6; CDR3aa: CASSLSTGGSPLHF
v_gene: TRBV27; j_gene: TRBJ1-5; CDR3aa: CASSHSNQPQHF
v_gene: TRBV29-1; j_gene: TRBJ2-1; CDR3aa: CMGGGNEQFF